This is a list of T cell receptor beta chains from one sample in a study of CD8 T cells in Susac syndrome. One entry per CDR3 protein, called by TCRdb with MiXCR from the immunoSEQ multiplex PCR reads. The table has around 62,000 distinct CDR3 sequences, roughly 92% seen once. The material sequenced was CD8+ T cells from PBMCs. These receptors were obtained from a human donor in good health. Both conserved end residues are part of each CDR3. Each record gives: CDR3 length, D gene, clone size, V gene, J gene, CDR3 protein, CDR3 DNA. The D gene is left open where the match is weak. Not every row has a clone size; where given, it reads once, few, many or a size class.

13	TRBD1	few	TRBV7-9	TRBJ2-7	CASSWTGGNEQYF	TGTGCCAGCAGCTGGACAGGGGGCAACGAGCAGTACTTC
14	TRBD1	-	TRBV19	TRBJ2-7	CASSIMGQLYEQYF	TGTGCCAGTAGTATTATGGGACAGCTGTACGAGCAGTACTTC
12	-	-	TRBV6-5	TRBJ2-3	CASSQGLDTQYF	TGTGCCAGCAGTCAGGGCCTAGATACGCAGTATTTT
17	-	-	TRBV6-5	TRBJ1-6	CASSSRQESSYNSPLHF	TGTGCCAGCAGTTCCCGACAGGAGAGCTCCTATAATTCACCCCTCCACTTT
11	-	-	TRBV19	TRBJ1-1	CASSIGTEAFF	TGTGCCAGTAGTATAGGTACTGAAGCTTTCTTT
17	TRBD2	-	TRBV5-5	TRBJ2-1	CASSLRLAAEIYNEQFF	TGTGCCAGCAGCTTAAGGCTAGCGGCGGAAATATACAATGAGCAGTTTTTC
16	-	-	TRBV15	TRBJ1-5	CATSSVRDYSNQPQHF	TGTGCCACCAGCAGTGTTCGGGATTATAGCAATCAGCCCCAGCATTTT
15	-	-	TRBV12-3/TRBV12-4	TRBJ2-7	CASSLGRGFSYEQYF	TGTGCCAGCAGTTTAGGGAGAGGATTCTCCTACGAGCAGTACTTC
15	-	-	TRBV12-3/TRBV12-4	TRBJ1-2	CASRGLTGGAYGYTF	TGTGCGAGCAGGGGCCTTACGGGGGGCGCGTATGGCTACACCTTC
15	-	-	TRBV5-4	TRBJ2-3	CASSMPWGTTDTQYF	TGTGCCAGCAGCATGCCTTGGGGGACCACAGATACGCAGTATTTT
15	-	once	TRBV6-1	TRBJ2-7	CASSESRWGTYEQYF	TGTGCCAGCAGTGAAAGCAGATGGGGTACCTACGAGCAGTACTTC
16	-	-	TRBV24-1	TRBJ2-6	CATHFNGGSGANVLTF	TGTGCCACCCACTTCAACGGTGGCTCTGGGGCCAACGTCCTGACTTTC
14	TRBD2	-	TRBV20-1	TRBJ2-7	CSARDLAGAYEQYF	TGCAGTGCTAGAGATCTGGCGGGGGCCTACGAGCAGTACTTC
14	-	-	TRBV2	TRBJ1-5	CASTDTGLGQPQHF	TGTGCCAGCACCGACACAGGGTTAGGTCAGCCCCAGCATTTT
17	TRBD1	-	TRBV7-9	TRBJ1-2	CASSFPGQGLTSGGYTF	TGTGCCAGCAGCTTCCCGGGACAGGGCCTAACATCTGGCGGCTACACCTTC
15	-	-	TRBV20-1	TRBJ2-5	CSARGLSDYQETQYF	TGCAGTGCTAGAGGCCTTTCGGATTACCAAGAGACCCAGTACTTC
13	-	-	TRBV7-9	TRBJ2-5	CASSIQDRETQYF	TGTGCCAGCAGCATACAGGACCGAGAGACCCAGTACTTC